Each of the 7 T cell receptor beta chains below was sequenced from the same sample in a study of OX40 agonist ivuxolimab in advanced cancers. Sequencing was performed with immunoSEQ multiplex PCR; in TCRdb, only in-frame clones are kept and a portion is missing. The sample includes some 60,000 clones, 85% of them seen just once. Specimen: CD4+ or CD8+ T cells sorted from blood, collected in a trial of the OX40 agonist ivuxolimab. The receptor set was obtained from an adult with an advanced solid tumor such as melanoma, head and neck, liver or kidney cancer.

The chain uses TRBV27 and TRBJ1-1, with D perhaps TRBD1 (6 bases). In germline, CDR1 is MNHEY, CDR2 SMNVEV (reference sequence). Trimming cost V 2 bases and J 1 base, with 11 bases left between them. This CDR3 is 15 amino acids long. Written as DNA, the CDR3 is TGTGCCAGCAGTTTAATCCCGGACAGGAACACTGAAGCTTTCTTT. It codes for CASSLIPDRNTEAFF.

The chain uses TRBV2 and TRBJ1-4; D remains unclear. CDR1 is SNHLY and CDR2 is FYNNEI in the germline V gene. This CDR3 has 14 residues. V lost 1 base, J lost 8 bases, and 11 bases lay in between. CDR3 loop: CASSEDTAREKLFF. As DNA, the CDR3 is TGTGCCAGCAGTGAAGACACGGCTCGGGAAAAACTGTTTTTT.

The chain couples TRBV10-2 to TRBJ2-7; either TRBD1 or TRBD2 may fit D (5 bases each). The germline V gene has CDR1 WSHSY and CDR2 SAAADI. With 1 base removed from V and 6 bases from J, the gap between germline ends came to 16 bases. The CDR3 is 15 amino acids. Written as DNA, the CDR3 is TGCGCCAGCAGTGAGTGGGACCCGAAAGCGTCCGAGCAGTACTTC. This codes for CASSEWDPKASEQYF.

At least ten counts were recorded for this clone. Compared with germline, one end of the junction differs, possibly owing to a read error. The CDR3 coding sequence is TGTGCCAGCAGTGATTGGGCAGGGCCCTACAATTCACCCCTCCACTTT. Protein sequence: CASSDWAGPYNSPLHF. The chain joins TRBV2 to TRBJ1-6, with D perhaps TRBD1 (5 bases). Germline assignment: CDR1 SNHLY and CDR2 FYNNEI. The length of the CDR3 is 16 residues.

This clone was observed a single time. The chain links TRBV19 to TRBJ1-5; D is unclear. The CDR3 has 16 residues. Looked up from germline, CDR1 is LNHDA and CDR2 is SQIVND (reference sequence). The V end was cut by 3 bases, the J end by 1 base, with 13 bases between. Written as DNA, the CDR3 is TGTGCCAGTAGTATTAGGGCTGGGCAGAGCAATCAGCCCCAGCATTTT. This gives the protein CASSIRAGQSNQPQHF.

In its sample, this clone was seen once. The chain links TRBV2 to TRBJ1-4; D perhaps matches TRBD1 (5 bases). Germline V CDR1 and CDR2: SNHLY, FYNNEI. V lost 7 bases and J 3 bases, leaving 18 bases between the germline ends. This CDR3 is 16 amino acids long. For the CDR3, the DNA is TGTGCCAGCACCCCAGGGAGGGGCAGGGCTAATGAAAAACTGTTTTTT. Amino acids: CASTPGRGRANEKLFF.

The chain links TRBV5-1 to TRBJ2-7; 9 bases line up with TRBD1. CDR1 and CDR2 (germline): SGHRS, YFSETQ. The CDR3 contains 15 residues. J was trimmed by 7 bases and V by 1 base; bases with no gene match: 9. The CDR3 region is CASSLTQGALGEQYF. The CDR3 DNA reads as TGCGCCAGCAGCTTGACACAGGGGGCTCTCGGAGAGCAGTACTTC.